This passage covers 32 T cell receptor beta chains from one sample sequenced in a study of cytomegalovirus exposure and HLA in healthy donors. Primers included in the PCR were 60 Vbeta and 13 Jbeta primers. Assay used: immunoSEQ multiplex PCR; TCRdb lists only in-frame clones, some missing. Among about 140,000 clones listed, 78% were seen once. Sequenced sample: PBMCs. The receptors were sampled from a woman aged 18-30 years in good health and CMV-seropositive.

The gene calls are TRBV7-2 and TRBJ2-1, with 8 bases lining up with TRBD2. J lost 9 bases, V lost 6 bases, and 13 bases had no gene match. Germline V lookup: CDR1 SGHTA, CDR2 FQGNSA. The CDR3 runs to 15 residues. The CDR3 region is CASSSIAGLDGEQFF. CDR3 in DNA: TGTGCCAGCAGTAGTATAGCGGGGTTGGACGGTGAGCAGTTCTTC.

The CDR3 here is CASSARRTSGENYEQYF. The CDR3 coding sequence is TGTGCCAGCAGCGCAAGGCGGACTAGCGGGGAGAACTACGAGCAGTACTTC. The chain links TRBV7-9 to TRBJ2-7, with 12 bases lining up with TRBD2. CDR1 and CDR2 (germline): SEHNR, FQNEAQ (reference sequence). After removal of 5 bases from V and 3 bases from J, the junction contained 11 bases not matched to a gene. This CDR3 has 17 residues.

This clone was seen only a few times. The chain joins TRBV7-2 to TRBJ1-5; tentative D call: TRBD1 (6 bases). Trimming cost V 5 bases and J 0 bases, with 11 bases left between them. The germline V gene encodes CDR1 SGHTA and CDR2 FQGNSA. The CDR3 has 15 amino acids. CDR3 DNA sequence: TGTGCCAGCAGCCGAGACAGGAATAGCAATCAGCCCCAGCATTTT. It specifies CASSRDRNSNQPQHF.

The chain employs TRBV19 and TRBJ2-2; 7 bases agree with TRBD2. CDR1 is LNHDA and CDR2 is SQIVND in the germline V gene (reference sequence). V shed 4 bases, J shed 6 bases, and the junction held 8 bases outside the gene matches. The CDR3 totals 15 residues. The CDR3 protein is CASSNQRGRAGELFF. In nucleotides, the CDR3 is TGTGCCAGTAGTAATCAGCGGGGAAGAGCCGGGGAGCTGTTTTTT.

On this clone: Other nucleotide sequences from this sample produce the same CDR3. V usage is TRBV2 and J usage is TRBJ2-1; D remains ambiguous. V lost 2 bases and J lost 4, with 9 bases in between. This CDR3 comprises 14 residues. Germline V gene sequence: CDR1 SNHLY, CDR2 FYNNEI. The CDR3 DNA is TGTGCCAGCAGTGAACTCGACAAGTACAATGAGCAGTTCTTC. Protein sequence: CASSELDKYNEQFF. Full variable domain (rest looked up from reference TRBV2 and TRBJ2-1): EPEVTQTPSHQVTQMGQEVILRCVPISNHLYFYWYRQILGQKVEFLVSFYNNEISEKSEIFDDQFSVERPDGSNFTLKIRSTKLEDSAMYFCASSELDKYNEQFFGPGTRLTVL.

The chain couples TRBV19 to TRBJ1-5, with TRBD1 as a possible D gene (5 bases). The CDR3 loop spans 15 amino acids. Germline loops: CDR1 LNHDA, CDR2 SQIVND (reference sequence). V was cut by 9 bases and J by 0 bases, with 15 bases left in between. The CDR3 coding sequence is TGTGCCAGCCTCCCGGGGGGTGATAGCAATCAGCCCCAGCATTTT. This gives the protein CASLPGGDSNQPQHF.

This CDR3 is CASSLETGTNSPLHF. For the CDR3, the DNA is TGCGCCAGCAGCTTGGAAACAGGGACTAATTCACCCCTCCACTTT. The rearrangement joins TRBV5-1 to TRBJ1-6; D may be TRBD1 (6 bases). Germline values: CDR1 SGHRS, CDR2 YFSETQ. Trimming left V 0 bases short and J 6 bases short, with 10 bases between. The CDR3 covers 15 residues.

This clone showed up just once. This chain links TRBV18 with TRBJ1-2, with no clear D. The CDR3 runs 14 residues. Trimming took 2 bases from V and 4 from J, leaving 11 bases between them. Germline V gives CDR1 KGHSH, CDR2 LQKENI. CDR3 nucleotide sequence: TGTGCCAGCTCACCAGAGCAGGTTACCTATGGCTACACCTTC. Protein: CASSPEQVTYGYTF.

The CDR3 bases are TGTGCCAGTAGTATAGCAGGCTACACTGAAGCTTTCTTT. It is translated as CASSIAGYTEAFF. The chain recombines TRBV19 with TRBJ1-1, with D uncertain. The V end lost 1 base, the J end lost 3 bases, and 6 bases lay between the germline ends. Germline V lookup: CDR1 LNHDA, CDR2 SQIVND (reference sequence). The CDR3 extends over 13 amino acids.

V and J are TRBV10-3 and TRBJ1-1; 10 bases are shared with TRBD1. The germline V gene has CDR1 ENHRY and CDR2 SYGVKD. The V segment lost 2 bases and the J segment 3 bases; nucleotides outside the gene matches: 6. The CDR3 runs to 16 residues. The CDR3: CAISEGQGGMDTEAFF. In nucleotides, the CDR3 is TGTGCCATCAGTGAGGGACAGGGGGGAATGGACACTGAAGCTTTCTTT.

CDR3 amino acids: CASSQPASPNYGYTF. DNA for the CDR3: TGCGCCAGCAGCCAGCCAGCGAGCCCTAACTATGGCTACACCTTC. The rearrangement links TRBV5-1 to TRBJ1-2; D unresolved. This CDR3 region has 15 residues. Germline CDR1 reads SGHRS; CDR2 reads YFSETQ. Between the trimmed V and J ends, which lost 4 bases and 0 bases, there was a span of 13 bases.

The chain uses TRBV5-5 and TRBJ1-5, with TRBD1 matching over 9 bases. The CDR3 is made up of 16 amino acids. J gave up 7 bases and V 0 bases, and 8 bases lay outside the gene matches. Germline V gene sequence: CDR1 SGHKS, CDR2 YYEKEE (reference sequence). In nucleotides, the CDR3 is TGTGCCAGCAGCTTGGCCGGGACAGGGTTCAGGCAGCCCCAGCATTTT. It translates to CASSLAGTGFRQPQHF.

The table lists this clone with a few counts. CDR3 DNA sequence: TGTGCCAGCAGCCGGGTTATTGGGACACAGAACACCGGGGAGCTGTTTTTT. It specifies CASSRVIGTQNTGELFF. This sequence joins TRBV5-6 and TRBJ2-2; perhaps TRBD1 as D (6 bases). Germline V gene sequence: CDR1 SGHDT, CDR2 YYEEEE. V was shortened by 4 bases and J by 1 base, with 17 bases between the two germline ends. The CDR3 spans 17 residues. The full variable domain, rest sourced from reference TRBV5-6 and TRBJ2-2, is DAGVTQSPTHLIKTRGQQVTLRCSPKSGHDTVSWYQQALGQGPQFIFQYYEEEERQRGNFPDRFSGHQFPNYSSELNVNALLLGDSALYLCASSRVIGTQNTGELFFGEGSRLTVL.

The rearrangement links TRBV7-2 to TRBJ1-2, with 9 nucleotides matching TRBD1. Germline values: CDR1 SGHTA, CDR2 FQGNSA. V was pared by 5 bases and J by 7 bases, with 11 bases of the junction left unmatched. CDR3 length equals 15 residues. CDR3 loop: CASSPLWDRDAGYTF. CDR3 coding DNA: TGTGCCAGCAGCCCACTCTGGGACAGGGACGCTGGCTACACCTTC.

This chain joins TRBV4-2 and TRBJ2-3; D uncertain. Trimming removed 1 base at V and 4 bases at J, with 6 bases between. CDR3 size: 13 residues. Germline CDR1 is LGHNA and CDR2 is YNFKEQ. CDR3 residues: CASSQVYADTQYF. The CDR3 DNA sequence: TGTGCCAGCAGCCAAGTGTATGCAGATACGCAGTATTTT.

V and J are TRBV7-9 and TRBJ1-5; D gene ambiguous. The CDR3 covers 12 residues. Germline V gene data show CDR1 as SEHNR and CDR2 as FQNEAQ (reference sequence). The germline V and J ends were trimmed by 5 bases and 9 bases, with 11 bases remaining between them. In DNA, the CDR3 is TGTGCCAGCAGCGAAGAGGTTCGGCCCCAGCATTTT. Amino acid sequence: CASSEEVRPQHF.

V usage is TRBV28 and J usage is TRBJ1-1; D ambiguous. Per germline, CDR1 MDHEN and CDR2 SYDVKM. The V end was cut by 4 bases, the J end by 5 bases, with 8 bases between. CDR3 length: 12 residues. The CDR3, as DNA: TGTGCCAGCAGTTCGAGGTTAACTGAAGCTTTCTTT. Translating gives CASSSRLTEAFF. The full variable domain, with the rest looked up from reference TRBV28 and TRBJ1-1, is DVKVTQSSRYLVKRTGEKVFLECVQDMDHENMFWYRQDPGLGLRLIYFSYDVKMKEKGDIPEGYSVSREKKERFSLILESASTNQTSMYLCASSSRLTEAFFGQGTRLTVV.

Comment on this clone: Germline is not matched at one junction end, which may reflect a read error. This chain joins TRBV5-1 and TRBJ2-3, with TRBD2 identical over 9 bases. The CDR3 sequence is 14 residues long. The V gene's germline CDR1 is SGHRS and CDR2 YFSETQ. The CDR3 reads CASGFSGGADTQYF. CDR3 sequence (DNA): TGCGCCAGCGGCTTTAGCGGGGGAGCAGATACGCAGTATTTT.

The rearrangement joins TRBV7-9 to TRBJ2-7; TRBD1 aligns across 7 bases. The V segment lost 5 bases and the J segment 5 bases; nucleotides outside the gene matches: 9. There are 14 residues in the CDR3. From germline, CDR1 is SEHNR and CDR2 FQNEAQ (reference sequence). As DNA, the CDR3 is TGTGCCAGCAGCACGCAGGGGGAAGGCGACGAGCAGTACTTC. Translation: CASSTQGEGDEQYF.

The rearrangement joins TRBV11-2 to TRBJ1-6; 9 positions match TRBD1. Germline V gene data show CDR1 as SGHAT and CDR2 as FQNNGV. This CDR3 comprises 14 residues. Unmatched junction bases numbered 5, after V lost 5 bases and J lost 9 bases. The CDR3 is CASSTDRGLSPLHF. The CDR3 coding sequence is TGTGCCAGCAGCACGGACAGGGGCCTTTCACCCCTCCACTTT.

The genes are TRBV30 and TRBJ2-7; tentative D call: TRBD1 (8 bases). V was shortened by 2 bases and J by 1 base, with 12 bases between the two germline ends. The CDR3 totals 14 residues. CDR1 is GTSNPN and CDR2 is SVGIG in the germline V gene (reference sequence). CDR3 sequence: CAWSTGGGSYEQYF. The CDR3 nucleotides read TGTGCCTGGAGTACAGGGGGGGGGTCCTACGAGCAGTACTTC.

The rearrangement joins TRBV20-1 to TRBJ1-2, with D possibly being TRBD1 (5 bases). The CDR3 runs 11 residues. The germline gives CDR1 DFQATT, CDR2 SNEGSKA (reference sequence). The V end was cut by 3 bases, the J end by 8 bases, with 10 bases between. CDR3 nucleotides: TGCAGTGCTAGGGGGAGGGACGGCTACACCTTC. Translated, it gives CSARGRDGYTF.

V and J are TRBV2 and TRBJ1-6; D gene ambiguous. CDR3 size: 16 residues. V gave up 1 base and J gave up 7 bases, with 14 bases separating them. Germline assignment: CDR1 SNHLY and CDR2 FYNNEI. The DNA of the CDR3 is TGTGCCAGCAGTGAAGATCTCCCCAGGTTGAATTCACCCCTCCACTTT. Amino acid sequence: CASSEDLPRLNSPLHF.

V is TRBV30 and J is TRBJ2-2; 7 bases agree with TRBD1. Looked up from germline, CDR1 is GTSNPN and CDR2 is SVGIG (reference sequence). Unmatched junction bases numbered 4, after V lost 4 bases and J lost 2 bases. This CDR3 is built from 14 residues. The CDR3 is CAWKGQDNTGELFF. The CDR3 DNA reads as TGTGCCTGGAAAGGACAGGACAACACCGGGGAGCTGTTTTTT.

The CDR3 nucleotides read TGTGCCAGCTCCTCATCACCAGGGGAAAGCGGCTACACCTTC. It specifies CASSSSPGESGYTF. The chain has TRBV18 and TRBJ1-2, with a weak D call TRBD1 (6 bases). The CDR3 has 14 residues. CDR1 is KGHSH, CDR2 LQKENI, per germline. Trimming pared 6 bases from V and 8 bases from J, leaving 19 bases between.

CDR3 residues: CASLWGQGNYGYTF. In DNA form, the CDR3 reads TGTGCCAGCTTGTGGGGACAGGGGAACTATGGCTACACCTTC. The chain uses TRBV2 and TRBJ1-2; TRBD1 aligns across 10 bases. The V gene end was trimmed by 8 bases and the J gene end by 2 bases; junction bases not matched to a gene: 5. The CDR3 is made up of 14 amino acids. CDR1 is SNHLY, CDR2 FYNNEI, per germline.

The chain has TRBV6-5 and TRBJ1-5, with D possibly matching TRBD1 (5 bases). The length of the CDR3 is 14 residues. From germline, CDR1 is MNHEY and CDR2 SVGAGI. Trimming removed 5 bases from V and 6 bases from J, with 14 bases in between. The CDR3 DNA sequence: TGTGCCAGCAGTGGGACCCCGGGAGGTCAGCCCCAGCATTTT. It is translated as CASSGTPGGQPQHF.

The chain carries TRBV28 and TRBJ1-1, with D uncertain. This CDR3 spans 11 amino acids. V was clipped by 3 bases and J by 8 bases, with 7 bases between them. From germline, CDR1 is MDHEN and CDR2 SYDVKM. The CDR3: CASSLRVEAFF. As DNA, the CDR3 is TGTGCCAGCAGTTTGAGGGTAGAAGCTTTCTTT.

Comments on this clone: The CDR3 ends on some other residue instead of the conserved phenylalanine or tryptophan, so this is likely a read error. This sample includes further DNA sequences coding for the same CDR3. V gene TRBV5-4 combines with J gene TRBJ2-4; no reliable D call. The CDR3 spans 17 residues. Germline-derived CDR1 and CDR2 are SGHNT and YYREEE (reference sequence). Trimming left V 4 bases short and J 0 bases short, with 17 bases between. CDR3 sequence reads: CASSPQASGLAKNIQYL. The CDR3 coding sequence is TGTGCCAGCAGCCCCCAGGCTAGTGGCCTAGCCAAAAACATTCAGTACCTC.

CDR3 loop: CASSESASAESTDTQYF. The CDR3 coding sequence is TGCGCCAGCAGTGAGTCGGCTTCGGCGGAGAGCACAGATACGCAGTATTTT. The chain is built from TRBV10-2 and TRBJ2-3; D remains ambiguous. The germline V and J ends were trimmed by 0 bases and 0 bases, with 13 bases remaining between them. Germline V gene lookup returns CDR1 WSHSY and CDR2 SAAADI. The CDR3 has 17 residues.

The rearrangement uses TRBV4-3 and TRBJ2-2; 7 bases are shared with TRBD1. The CDR3 runs to 14 residues. Germline-derived CDR1 and CDR2 are LGHNA and YSLEER. V trimming: 6 bases; J trimming: 1 base; junction bases outside the gene matches: 2. The CDR3 loop is CASRYRGNTGELFF. As DNA, the CDR3 is TGCGCCAGCAGGTACAGGGGGAACACCGGGGAGCTGTTTTTT.

V usage is TRBV30 and J usage is TRBJ2-1; TRBD2 aligns across 12 bases. CDR3 size: 13 residues. V shed 2 bases, J shed 10 bases, and the junction held 3 bases outside the gene matches. Germline loops: CDR1 GTSNPN, CDR2 SVGIG (reference sequence). This chain's CDR3 is CAWSPGLAGEQFF. CDR3 DNA: TGTGCCTGGAGTCCCGGACTAGCGGGGGAGCAGTTCTTC.